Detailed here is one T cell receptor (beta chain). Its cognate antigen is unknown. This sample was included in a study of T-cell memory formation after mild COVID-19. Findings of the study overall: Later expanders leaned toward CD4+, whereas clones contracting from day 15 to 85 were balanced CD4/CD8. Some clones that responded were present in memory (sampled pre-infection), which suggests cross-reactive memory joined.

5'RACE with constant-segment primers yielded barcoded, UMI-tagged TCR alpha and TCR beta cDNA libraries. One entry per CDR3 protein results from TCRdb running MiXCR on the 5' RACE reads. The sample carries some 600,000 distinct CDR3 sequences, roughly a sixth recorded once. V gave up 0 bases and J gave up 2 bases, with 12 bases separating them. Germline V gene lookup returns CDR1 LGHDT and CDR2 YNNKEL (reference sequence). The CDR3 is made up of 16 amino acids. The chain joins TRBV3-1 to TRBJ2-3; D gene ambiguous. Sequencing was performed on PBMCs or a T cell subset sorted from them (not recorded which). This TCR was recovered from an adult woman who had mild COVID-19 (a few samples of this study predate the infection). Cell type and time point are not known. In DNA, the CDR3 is TGTGCCAGCAGCCAAGATGAATTACTGATCACAGATACGCAGTATTTT. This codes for CASSQDELLITDTQYF.